The next 20 T cell receptor beta chains were all read from a single sample in a study of cytomegalovirus exposure and HLA in healthy donors. The primer mix had 60 Vbeta and 13 Jbeta primers. The assay was immunoSEQ multiplex PCR, and TCRdb's table has in-frame clones only and misses some. The sample shows some 100,000 clones, 60% to 80% of them seen only once. The sample taken for sequencing was PBMCs. The receptors stem from a woman between 18 and 30 years old in good health and CMV-seropositive.

The genes are TRBV28 and TRBJ1-1, with 9 bases matching TRBD1. V shed 4 bases, J shed 2 bases, and the junction held 5 bases outside the gene matches. CDR1 MDHEN and CDR2 SYDVKM come from the germline V gene. The CDR3 runs to 15 residues. The CDR3 sequence is CASSSPGQGNTEAFF. The DNA of the CDR3 is TGTGCCAGCAGTTCCCCGGGACAGGGTAACACTGAAGCTTTCTTT.

This clone was picked up one time. The CDR3 region is CASSLDGGMAYEQYF. The DNA for the CDR3 is TGTGCCAGCAGCTTAGACGGAGGGATGGCCTACGAGCAGTACTTC. The rearrangement joins TRBV11-3 to TRBJ2-7; D perhaps matches TRBD2 (6 bases). The V end lost 0 bases, the J end lost 2 bases, and 11 bases lay between the germline ends. The CDR3 consists of 15 residues. Germline V gives CDR1 SGHNT, CDR2 YENEEA.

This clone was seen only a few times. This sequence joins TRBV27 and TRBJ2-2; D possibly corresponds to TRBD1 (5 bases). V lost 5 bases to trimming and J lost 3 bases, with 10 bases between them. Germline CDR1 and CDR2: MNHEY and SMNVEV (reference sequence). The CDR3 extends over 14 amino acids. The CDR3 loop is CASSPAGYTGELFF. The DNA for the CDR3 is TGTGCCAGCAGTCCCGCAGGGTACACCGGGGAGCTGTTTTTT.

The chain employs TRBV5-1 and TRBJ2-5, with 10 bases that match TRBD1. The CDR3 has 16 amino acids. V was pared by 3 bases and J by 5 bases, with 10 bases of the junction left unmatched. The germline V gene has CDR1 SGHRS and CDR2 YFSETQ. The CDR3 here is CASSSRRPGQGETQYF. The CDR3 nucleotides are TGCGCCAGCAGCTCGCGACGACCGGGACAGGGGGAGACCCAGTACTTC. Supplemented by reference TRBV5-1 and TRBJ2-5, the full variable domain reads KAGVTQTPRYLIKTRGQQVTLSCSPISGHRSVSWYQQTPGQGLQFLFEYFSETQRNKGNFPGRFSGRQFSNSRSEMNVSTLELGDSALYLCASSSRRPGQGETQYFGPGTRLLVL.

This chain uses TRBV19 with TRBJ1-2; the D is unclear. The germline V gene has CDR1 LNHDA and CDR2 SQIVND (reference sequence). The germline V and J ends were trimmed by 0 bases and 8 bases, with 16 bases remaining between them. CDR3 length equals 15 residues. The DNA for the CDR3 is TGTGCCAGTAGTATAGATGCGGGCTCGTCTCACGGCTACACCTTC. Protein sequence: CASSIDAGSSHGYTF.

This clone was found once. This rearrangement joins TRBV5-4 to TRBJ1-2; D may be TRBD1 (6 bases). CDR3 length equals 14 residues. Germline V gene lookup returns CDR1 SGHNT and CDR2 YYREEE (reference sequence). V was cut by 1 base and J by 4 bases, with 11 bases left in between. CDR3 sequence: CASSLKGQLYGYTF. In nucleotides, the CDR3 is TGTGCCAGCAGCTTGAAGGGACAACTCTATGGCTACACCTTC.

J is TRBJ2-1 and V is TRBV10-3; unclear D gene. From germline, CDR1 is ENHRY and CDR2 SYGVKD. CDR3 length: 11 residues. Trimming took off 11 bases at V and 7 bases at J, with 12 bases between the two ends. Written as DNA, the CDR3 is TGTGCCTACGGCCCGCGGAATGAGCAGTTCTTC. Encoded protein: CAYGPRNEQFF.

The chain carries TRBV30 and TRBJ2-7, with D possibly TRBD2 on 6 matching bases. Trimming removed 3 bases from V and 6 bases from J, with 24 bases in between. In germline, CDR1 is GTSNPN, CDR2 SVGIG (reference sequence). This CDR3 contains 16 residues. The CDR3 DNA is TGTGCCTGGAGAGAAGTTGGAGGGGAGTTCTTTACCGAGCAGTACTTC. Its protein is CAWREVGGEFFTEQYF.

The chain uses TRBV19 and TRBJ1-2, with D unclear. CDR1 and CDR2 (germline): LNHDA, SQIVND (reference sequence). Trimming took 3 bases from V and 7 from J, leaving 9 bases between them. This CDR3 is 12 amino acids long. The CDR3 loop reads CASSIGEGGYTF. The CDR3 DNA reads as TGTGCCAGTAGTATCGGCGAGGGTGGCTACACCTTC.

This clone showed up just a few times. The CDR3 DNA sequence: TGCGCCAGCAGCTTGGAGACTAGCGGGAGGTCCGGGGAGCTGTTTTTT. This encodes CASSLETSGRSGELFF. This chain joins TRBV5-1 and TRBJ2-2; 13 bases fit TRBD2. J gave up 6 bases and V 0 bases, and 2 bases lay outside the gene matches. Germline V gives CDR1 SGHRS, CDR2 YFSETQ. The CDR3 length is 16 residues. Full variable domain (missing parts from reference TRBV5-1 and TRBJ2-2): KAGVTQTPRYLIKTRGQQVTLSCSPISGHRSVSWYQQTPGQGLQFLFEYFSETQRNKGNFPGRFSGRQFSNSRSEMNVSTLELGDSALYLCASSLETSGRSGELFFGEGSRLTVL.

In this sample, this clone turned up a few times. The chain employs TRBV18 and TRBJ1-3, with TRBD1 matching 8 bases. The V gene end was trimmed by 3 bases and the J gene end by 0 bases; junction bases not matched to a gene: 4. Germline V CDR1 and CDR2: KGHSH, LQKENI. The CDR3 is made up of 16 amino acids. The CDR3 region is CASSPDRASSGNTIYF. CDR3 DNA: TGTGCCAGCTCACCGGACAGGGCGAGCTCTGGAAACACCATATATTTT.

This clone was detected a few times. The chain employs TRBV4-1 and TRBJ2-5; the match to TRBD2 covers 9 bases. The J call could be wrong; TRBJ2-7 is a better fit for the DNA end. Germline V gene sequence: CDR1 MGHRA, CDR2 YSYEKL. This CDR3 is built from 17 residues. The CDR3 spells CASSQERTSAGVYEQYF. In DNA, the CDR3 is TGCGCCAGCAGCCAAGAAAGGACTAGCGCAGGAGTGTACGAGCAGTACTTC.

V and J are TRBV7-6 and TRBJ2-1; D is ambiguous. The CDR3 is 14 amino acids. Trimming left V 0 bases short and J 7 bases short, with 10 bases between. The germline V gene has CDR1 SGHVS and CDR2 FNYEAQ. CDR3 in amino acids: CASSLASLGNEQFF. CDR3 nucleotide sequence: TGTGCCAGCAGCTTAGCTAGCCTCGGGAATGAGCAGTTCTTC.

CDR3 in DNA: TGTGCCACACGGAGGAATACGCAGTATTTT. It codes for CATRRNTQYF. The chain links TRBV28 to TRBJ2-3; tentative D call: TRBD2 (5 bases). Germline V gives CDR1 MDHEN, CDR2 SYDVKM. V lost 10 bases and J 7 bases, leaving 9 bases between the germline ends. This CDR3 is 10 amino acids long.

The V and J genes are TRBV5-4 and TRBJ1-2; 7 bases are shared with TRBD1. Germline CDR1 is SGHNT and CDR2 is YYREEE (reference sequence). Losses at the gene ends were 2 bases for V and 1 base for J; bases not matched to a gene: 5. This CDR3 region has 15 residues. The DNA of the CDR3 is TGTGCCAGCAGCTTTCGACAGGGCAGTAACTATGGCTACACCTTC. Its translation is CASSFRQGSNYGYTF.

The CDR3 bases are TGTGCCAGCACCGCCGGGACGGGGGAAAAGGCTTCCTACGAGCAGTACTTC. Protein: CASTAGTGEKASYEQYF. The chain carries TRBV2 and TRBJ2-7, with a possible D match to TRBD2 (6 bases). Per the germline V gene, CDR1 is SNHLY and CDR2 is FYNNEI. The ends were cut back, 7 bases at V and 1 base at J, with 23 bases in the middle. CDR3 length: 17 amino acids.

This clone has just a few counts. V gene TRBV6-6 combines with J gene TRBJ2-1; 11 nucleotides match TRBD1. The CDR3 is made up of 15 amino acids. Germline V gene lookup returns CDR1 MNHNY and CDR2 SVGAGI (reference sequence). With 6 bases clipped from V and 3 bases from J, the junction kept 4 bases outside the gene matches. CDR3 nucleotide sequence: TGTGCCAGCAGCTACGGGACAGGGGGCTACAATGAGCAGTTCTTC. It specifies CASSYGTGGYNEQFF.

The chain has TRBV28 and TRBJ2-7; 15 nucleotides agree with TRBD2. The junction had 10 bases not matched to a gene; V was cut back by 7 bases and J by 0 bases. Germline-derived CDR1 and CDR2 are MDHEN and SYDVKM. CDR3 length equals 18 residues. CDR3 residues: CASIHVGLAGGSSYEQYF. The CDR3 coding sequence is TGTGCCAGCATCCACGTGGGACTAGCGGGAGGTTCCTCCTACGAGCAGTACTTC.

This chain connects TRBV29-1 to TRBJ1-1; no clear D. Trimming left V 3 bases short and J 5 bases short, with 13 bases between. This CDR3 comprises 13 residues. Germline loops: CDR1 SQVTM, CDR2 ANQGSEA. CDR3 bases: TGCAGCGTTGAGTCAACGGCGGGGACTGAAGCTTTCTTT. As protein: CSVESTAGTEAFF. Drawing the rest from reference TRBV29-1 and TRBJ1-1, the complete variable domain is SAVISQKPSRDICQRGTSLTIQCQVDSQVTMMFWYRQQPGQSLTLIATANQGSEATYESGFVIDKFPISRPNLTFSTLTVSNMSPEDSSIYLCSVESTAGTEAFFGQGTRLTVV.

Written as DNA, the CDR3 is TGTGCCAGCAGTGGTTCGGGAGCTAACTATGGCTACACCTTC. Encoded protein: CASSGSGANYGYTF. The J gene is TRBJ1-2, the V gene TRBV2, with D unclear. The CDR3 consists of 14 residues. Germline-derived CDR1 and CDR2 are SNHLY and FYNNEI. With 4 bases removed from V and 0 bases from J, the gap between germline ends came to 9 bases.